This TCR beta chain was obtained from a study of cytomegalovirus exposure and HLA in healthy donors. Points from the study as a whole: Apparent HLA restriction characterized most CMV-associated TCR beta chains in a later analysis. Cytomegalovirus status was reportedly diagnosed by the classifier with high sensitivity and specificity.

Healthy bone marrow donors supplied every sample. The CDR3 runs 16 residues. The V segment lost 1 base and the J segment 1 base; nucleotides outside the gene matches: 7. The germline V gene encodes CDR1 SGHRS and CDR2 YFSETQ. This clone appeared a single time. No antigen is known for it. PCR employed 60 Vbeta and 13 Jbeta primers. Profiled with immunoSEQ multiplex PCR; TCRdb holds only in-frame clones, not every one. The sample has under 150,000 clones; roughly four fifths are singletons. The specimen sequenced was PBMCs. The rearrangement joins TRBV5-1 to TRBJ1-1, with TRBD1 matching over 7 bases. The clonotype was recovered from a woman aged 40 to 50 in good health and CMV-seropositive. For the CDR3, the DNA is TGCGCCAGCAGCTTGACAGGGGCACCCGGGAACACTGAAGCTTTCTTT. Its protein is CASSLTGAPGNTEAFF.